A single sample gave rise to the 26 T cell receptor beta chains below, sequenced in a study of blood T cell repertoires in COVID-19. Method: immunoSEQ multiplex PCR; TCRdb's copy keeps in-frame clones and lacks some. The sample records nearly 110,000 clones, over 65% being singletons. Sequencing used peripheral blood. The receptors were gathered from a man of 80 years or more with COVID-19, enrolled during active disease.

The J gene is TRBJ1-1, the V gene TRBV9, with 7 nucleotides matching TRBD1. The germline V gene encodes CDR1 SGDLS and CDR2 YYNGEE. The CDR3 consists of 16 residues. Trimming at V came to 4 bases and at J to 0 bases, leaving 9 bases not matched to a gene. CDR3 bases: TGTGCCAGCAGCCCCCGGACAGGTTCCATGAACACTGAAGCTTTCTTT. Its translation: CASSPRTGSMNTEAFF.

In this sample, this clone turned up once. The chain uses TRBV7-9 and TRBJ1-5; D gene uncertain. Germline CDR1 reads SEHNR; CDR2 reads FQNEAQ (reference sequence). Between the trimmed V and J ends, which lost 1 base and 3 bases, there was a span of 4 bases. This CDR3 is 13 amino acids long. In DNA, the CDR3 is TGTGCCAGCAGCTTAGGACACAATCAGCCCCAGCATTTT. Protein product: CASSLGHNQPQHF.

The chain employs TRBV11-1 and TRBJ2-1, with TRBD2 identical over 7 bases. The germline V gene has CDR1 SGHAT and CDR2 FQDESV (reference sequence). J gave up 0 bases and V 4 bases, and 3 bases lay outside the gene matches. This CDR3 spans 15 amino acids. CDR3 sequence: CASSWRGFSYNEQFF. For the CDR3, the DNA is TGTGCCAGCAGCTGGCGGGGGTTCTCCTACAATGAGCAGTTCTTC.

This clone was detected only once. The rearrangement joins TRBV19 to TRBJ1-3; D gene ambiguous. V was trimmed by 4 bases and J by 0 bases, leaving 10 bases between them. Germline CDR1 is LNHDA and CDR2 is SQIVND (reference sequence). The CDR3 is made up of 15 amino acids. CDR3 bases: TGTGCCAGTAGTACGAGACACCTCTCTGGAAACACCATATATTTT. It codes for CASSTRHLSGNTIYF.

The rearrangement joins TRBV12-3 or TRBV12-4 to TRBJ1-6; tentative D call: TRBD1 (5 bases). CDR3 length: 13 amino acids. CDR3 region: CATSWQGSSPLHF. The CDR3 DNA is TGTGCTACCTCGTGGCAGGGTTCTTCACCCCTCCACTTT.

The chain joins TRBV5-1 to TRBJ2-1, with a weak D call TRBD2 (6 bases). Deletions cut 7 bases from V and 6 bases from J, with 17 bases between. Germline V lookup: CDR1 SGHRS, CDR2 YFSETQ. The CDR3 has 14 residues. The CDR3 reads CASGSGVILNEQFF. For the CDR3, the DNA is TGCGCCAGCGGCTCGGGAGTAATCCTCAATGAGCAGTTCTTC.

The rearrangement links TRBV24-1 to TRBJ2-1, with D possibly TRBD2 on 5 matching bases. The germline V gene encodes CDR1 KGHDR and CDR2 SFDVKD. V was cut by 5 bases and J by 4 bases, with 14 bases left in between. The CDR3 consists of 15 residues. The CDR3 here is CATSAAELFYNEQFF. The CDR3 DNA is TGTGCCACCAGTGCAGCGGAATTATTTTACAATGAGCAGTTCTTC.

The genes are TRBV7-3 and TRBJ2-1; 8 bases map to TRBD2. CDR3 length equals 15 residues. The germline V gene has CDR1 SGHTA and CDR2 FQGTGA. V lost 5 bases, J lost 6 bases, and 9 bases stayed unmatched. The CDR3: CASSPKRTSRNEQFF. Written as DNA, the CDR3 is TGTGCCAGCAGCCCAAAGAGGACTAGCCGCAATGAGCAGTTCTTC.

The V gene is TRBV5-1, the J gene TRBJ1-4, with a weak D call TRBD1 (5 bases). The CDR3 has 15 amino acids. In germline, CDR1 is SGHRS, CDR2 YFSETQ. The ends were cut back, 0 bases at V and 5 bases at J, with 11 bases in the middle. The CDR3 here is CASSLGQPLNEKLFF. For the CDR3, the DNA is TGCGCCAGCAGCTTGGGACAGCCCCTAAATGAAAAACTGTTTTTT.

This chain uses TRBV11-3 with TRBJ2-1; D perhaps matches TRBD2 (5 bases). CDR1 is SGHNT, CDR2 YENEEA, per germline. The CDR3 runs 17 residues. Trimming shortened V by 1 base and J by 7 bases, and 20 bases separated the two germline ends. The CDR3 DNA follows: TGTGCCAGCAGCTTAGGGGTGGATTTAGCGACCCCGAATGAGCAGTTCTTC. It codes for CASSLGVDLATPNEQFF.

The V gene is TRBV19, the J gene TRBJ1-2; 7 nucleotides agree with TRBD1. The junction had 8 bases not matched to a gene; V was cut back by 5 bases and J by 2 bases. CDR3 size: 15 residues. Germline-derived CDR1 and CDR2 are LNHDA and SQIVND (reference sequence). CDR3 coding DNA: TGTGCCAGTAGTCCCAGACAGGGTTCAAACTATGGCTACACCTTC. It is translated as CASSPRQGSNYGYTF.

The J gene is TRBJ2-7, the V gene TRBV28; D unresolved. CDR1 and CDR2 (germline): MDHEN, SYDVKM. The CDR3 consists of 16 residues. The V gene lost 6 bases and the J gene lost 0 bases, with 18 bases spanning the gap. The CDR3 loop is CASSFREDFYSYEQYF. The CDR3 DNA reads TGTGCCAGCAGCTTCCGTGAGGATTTTTACTCCTACGAGCAGTACTTC.

The chain uses TRBV28 and TRBJ2-2, with D hard to call. The CDR3 loop spans 12 amino acids. With 6 bases removed from V and 3 bases from J, the gap between germline ends came to 5 bases. Germline V CDR1 and CDR2: MDHEN, SYDVKM. Written as DNA, the CDR3 is TGTGCCAGCAGCTCCTACACCGGGGAGCTGTTTTTT. It specifies CASSSYTGELFF.

V gene TRBV6-5 combines with J gene TRBJ1-3; D unresolved. Germline V gene lookup returns CDR1 MNHEY and CDR2 SVGAGI. Trimming pared 6 bases from V and 0 bases from J, leaving 9 bases between. This CDR3 spans 14 amino acids. The DNA for the CDR3 is TGTGCCAGCAGACGGGAAGGCTCTGGAAACACCATATATTTT. Protein product: CASRREGSGNTIYF.

The J gene is TRBJ1-3, the V gene TRBV2; perhaps TRBD1 as D (6 bases). V lost 6 bases and J 2 bases, leaving 8 bases between the germline ends. The CDR3 extends over 13 amino acids. Germline assignment: CDR1 SNHLY and CDR2 FYNNEI. The CDR3 spells CASRQGTGNTIYF. In DNA form, the CDR3 reads TGTGCCAGCAGACAGGGAACTGGAAACACCATATATTTT.

The J gene is TRBJ1-1, the V gene TRBV5-1, with 8 bases identical to TRBD1. The germline CDR1 and CDR2 sequences are SGHRS and YFSETQ. The CDR3 covers 14 residues. The ends lost 4 bases at V and 6 bases at J; junction bases unmatched: 8. CDR3 amino acids: CASSIMTGEAEAFF. Written as DNA, the CDR3 is TGCGCCAGCAGCATAATGACAGGGGAGGCTGAAGCTTTCTTT.

This rearrangement joins TRBV29-1 to TRBJ1-1, with 7 bases aligning to TRBD1. The germline V gene has CDR1 SQVTM and CDR2 ANQGSEA. This CDR3 has 14 residues. V shed 5 bases, J shed 5 bases, and the junction held 11 bases outside the gene matches. The DNA of the CDR3 is TGCAGCGTTCTCGGGCAAGGGGGCGGAACTGAAGCTTTCTTT. Its protein product is CSVLGQGGGTEAFF.

The chain employs TRBV10-3 and TRBJ2-1; 10 bases map to TRBD2. In germline, CDR1 is ENHRY, CDR2 SYGVKD. This CDR3 comprises 13 residues. J lost 6 bases, V lost 8 bases, and 4 bases had no gene match. The CDR3 spells CAISGTSVNEQFF. The CDR3 nucleotides read TGTGCCATCTCCGGGACTAGCGTCAATGAGCAGTTCTTC.

This clone was detected once. The J gene is TRBJ2-1, the V gene TRBV24-1; 12 positions match TRBD2. The CDR3 consists of 15 residues. The V gene's germline CDR1 is KGHDR and CDR2 SFDVKD. V lost 10 bases and J lost 3; bases outside the gene matches: 6. For the CDR3, the DNA is TGTGCCACGTCATCGACTAGCGGGAGCTACAATGAGCAGTTCTTC. Amino acids: CATSSTSGSYNEQFF.

The rearrangement joins TRBV12-3 or TRBV12-4 to TRBJ1-6; D not resolved. Trimming took off 3 bases at V and 8 bases at J, with 8 bases between the two ends. This CDR3 is 13 amino acids long. For the CDR3, the DNA is TGTGCCAGCAGTTTGGACGGGGATTCACCCCTCCACTTT. This codes for CASSLDGDSPLHF.

This clone was seen a few times. The V call is TRBV4-1, the J call TRBJ2-1; 9 nucleotides align to TRBD2. Trimming at V came to 0 bases and at J to 5 bases, leaving 5 bases not matched to a gene. The CDR3 is made up of 16 amino acids. Per the germline V gene, CDR1 is MGHRA and CDR2 is YSYEKL. CDR3 nucleotides: TGCGCCAGCAGCCAAGATCCGACTAGCGGTCACAATGAGCAGTTCTTC. Amino acid sequence: CASSQDPTSGHNEQFF.

The rearrangement joins TRBV28 to TRBJ2-5; a possible D gene is TRBD2 (6 bases). Germline values: CDR1 MDHEN, CDR2 SYDVKM. With 6 bases removed from V and 5 bases from J, the gap between germline ends came to 13 bases. The CDR3 is 13 residues long. Here the CDR3 reads CASRPSDLETQYF. The CDR3, as DNA: TGTGCCAGCAGACCTAGCGATTTGGAGACCCAGTACTTC.

This clone was seen more than once but under ten times. J is TRBJ2-3 and V is TRBV18, with unresolved D. The germline gives CDR1 KGHSH, CDR2 LQKENI. The CDR3 length is 13 residues. V was pared by 4 bases and J by 2 bases, with 7 bases between. As DNA, the CDR3 is TGTGCCAGCTCACAGAGTAACACAGATACGCAGTATTTT. Protein product: CASSQSNTDTQYF. The complete variable domain, with remaining parts taken from reference TRBV18 and TRBJ2-3, reads NAGVMQNPRHLVRRRGQEARLRCSPMKGHSHVYWYRQLPEEGLKFMVYLQKENIIDESGMPKERFSAEFPKEGPSILRIQQVVRGDSAAYFCASSQSNTDTQYFGPGTRLTVL.

The chain links TRBV7-9 to TRBJ2-7, with D possibly matching TRBD1 (5 bases). Germline CDR1 SEHNR, CDR2 FQNEAQ (reference sequence). This CDR3 is 13 amino acids long. Trimming cost V 4 bases and J 7 bases, with 14 bases left between them. CDR3 bases: TGTGCCAGCAGCTCCCCGTTGGGGCGGGAGCAGTACTTC. Protein: CASSSPLGREQYF.

The gene calls are TRBV6-5 and TRBJ2-1; tentative D call: TRBD2 (6 bases). V was pared by 8 bases and J by 7 bases, with 18 bases between. CDR3 size: 14 residues. The germline gives CDR1 MNHEY, CDR2 SVGAGI. The CDR3 region is CASEALGGSNEQFF. CDR3 coding DNA: TGTGCCAGCGAGGCCCTGGGAGGATCGAATGAGCAGTTCTTC.

V is TRBV4-1 and J is TRBJ2-7, with D possibly TRBD2 on 6 matching bases. The V gene lost 0 bases and the J gene lost 2 bases, with 17 bases spanning the gap. Per germline, CDR1 MGHRA and CDR2 YSYEKL. The CDR3 extends over 17 amino acids. CDR3 nucleotide sequence: TGCGCCAGCAGCCAAGAGATGACTAGATTGCTTGCCTACGAGCAGTACTTC. Protein product: CASSQEMTRLLAYEQYF.